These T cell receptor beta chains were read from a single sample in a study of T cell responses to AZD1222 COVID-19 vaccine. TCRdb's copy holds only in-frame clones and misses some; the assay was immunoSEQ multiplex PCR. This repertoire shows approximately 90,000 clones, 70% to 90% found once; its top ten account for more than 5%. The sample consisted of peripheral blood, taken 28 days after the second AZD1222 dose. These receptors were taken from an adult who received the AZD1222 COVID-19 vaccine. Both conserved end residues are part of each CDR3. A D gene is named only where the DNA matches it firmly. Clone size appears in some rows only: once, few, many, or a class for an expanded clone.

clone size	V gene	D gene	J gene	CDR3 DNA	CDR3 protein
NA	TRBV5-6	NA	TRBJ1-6	TGTGCCAGCAGCGTGGTTCCGGGACGGACAAATTCACCCCTCCACTTT	CASSVVPGRTNSPLHF
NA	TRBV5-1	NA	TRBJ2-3	TGCGCCAGCAGCCTACCACAGCAGCCAGATACGCAGTATTTT	CASSLPQQPDTQYF
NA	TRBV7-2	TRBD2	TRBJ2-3	TGTGCCAGCAGCTTAGGACTAGCGGGGGGCACAGATACGCAGTATTTT	CASSLGLAGGTDTQYF
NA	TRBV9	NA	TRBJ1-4	TGTGCCAGCAGCGTATATGCAACTAATGAAAAACTGTTTTTT	CASSVYATNEKLFF
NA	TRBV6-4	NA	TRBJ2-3	TGTGCCAGCAGTGACTCAGAAGATACGCAGTATTTT	CASSDSEDTQYF
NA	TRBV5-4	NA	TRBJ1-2	TGTGCCAGCAGCTTGGCAGGGGAGGAGTGGGGCTACACCTTC	CASSLAGEEWGYTF
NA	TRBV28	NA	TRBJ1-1	TGTGCCAGCAGTTTTACGGGGAGCACTGAAGCTTTCTTT	CASSFTGSTEAFF
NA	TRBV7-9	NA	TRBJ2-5	TGTGCCAGCAGCTTGCTTATGAGGGAGACCCAGTACTTC	CASSLLMRETQYF
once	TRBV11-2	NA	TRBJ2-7	TGTGCCAGCAGCCCAGTAGAGTTTTACGAGCAGTACTTC	CASSPVEFYEQYF
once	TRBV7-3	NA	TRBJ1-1	TGTGCCAGCAGCGCCAGCAGGGCCAACACTGAAGCTTTCTTT	CASSASRANTEAFF
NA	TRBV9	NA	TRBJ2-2	TGTGCCAGCAGCCAAAGAAGGGACGGCGGGGAGCTGTTTTTT	CASSQRRDGGELFF
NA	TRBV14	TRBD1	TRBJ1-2	TGTGCCAGCAGCCTTGGACAGGGGGTGTCATATGGCTACACCTTC	CASSLGQGVSYGYTF
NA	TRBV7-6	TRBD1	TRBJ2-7	TGTGCCAGCAGCTTATCAGGGACAGGGCCCTACGAGCAGTACTTC	CASSLSGTGPYEQYF
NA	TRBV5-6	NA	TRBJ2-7	TGTGCCAGCAGCTTGGGAGGGCATTACGAGCAGTACTTC	CASSLGGHYEQYF
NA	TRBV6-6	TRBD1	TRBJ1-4	TGTGCCAGCAGTTACGTGGGACAGGGTGATGAAAAACTGTTTTTT	CASSYVGQGDEKLFF
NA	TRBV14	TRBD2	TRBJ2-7	TGTGCCAGCAGCCAAAGTCGGACTAGCGGTATCTACGAGCAGTACTTC	CASSQSRTSGIYEQYF
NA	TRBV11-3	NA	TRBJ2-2	TGTGCCAGCAGTGAGGGAATTGTGGTCACCGGGGAGCTGTTTTTT	CASSEGIVVTGELFF
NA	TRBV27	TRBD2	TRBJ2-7	TGTGCCAGCAGTTTTGGGGCAGGACTAGCGGGACTATACGAGCAGTACTTC	CASSFGAGLAGLYEQYF
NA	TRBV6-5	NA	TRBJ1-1	TGTGCCAGCTACGACACGGCGAACACTGAAGCTTTCTTT	CASYDTANTEAFF
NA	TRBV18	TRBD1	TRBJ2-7	TGTGCCAGCTCACCTGGACAGGTCGGAACCTACGAGCAGTACTTC	CASSPGQVGTYEQYF
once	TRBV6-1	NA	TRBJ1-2	TGTGCCAGCAGTGAAACAGGGAACTATGGCTACACCTTC	CASSETGNYGYTF
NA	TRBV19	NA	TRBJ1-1	TGTGCCAGTAGTATCAAGCGGAACACTGAAGCTTTCTTT	CASSIKRNTEAFF
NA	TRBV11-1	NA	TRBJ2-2	TGTGCCAGCAGCTCCCGCCAAGGAGCCGGGGAGCTGTTTTTT	CASSSRQGAGELFF
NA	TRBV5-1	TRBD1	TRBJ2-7	TGCGCCAGCAGCCACGGACAGGGGGTGTACGAGCAGTACTTC	CASSHGQGVYEQYF
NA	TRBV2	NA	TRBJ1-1	TGTGCCAGCATCCCGGGACGGAGGGAAGCTTTCTTT	CASIPGRREAFF
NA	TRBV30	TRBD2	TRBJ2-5	TGTGCCTGGGGCAGGACTAGCGGGGTACAAGAGACCCAGTACTTC	CAWGRTSGVQETQYF
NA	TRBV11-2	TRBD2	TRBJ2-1	TGTGCCAGCAGCACGAGGGGACTATATTACAATGAGCAGTTCTTC	CASSTRGLYYNEQFF
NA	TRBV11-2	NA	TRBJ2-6	TGTGCCAGCAGCTTAGTATCTGGGGCCAACGTCCTGACTTTC	CASSLVSGANVLTF
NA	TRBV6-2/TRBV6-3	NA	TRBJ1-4	TGTGCCAGCAGTGACCATGGGGTCGGTGAAAAACTGTTTTTT	CASSDHGVGEKLFF
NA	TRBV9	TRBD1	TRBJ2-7	TGTGCCAGCAGCCCGGGACAGGGGGAAGTCTACGAGCAGTACTTC	CASSPGQGEVYEQYF
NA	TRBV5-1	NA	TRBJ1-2	TGCGCCAGCAGCTTCGGCGACAGGAATTATGGCTACACCTTC	CASSFGDRNYGYTF
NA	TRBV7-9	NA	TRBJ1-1	TGTGCCAGCAGACCAAACACTGAAGCTTTCTTT	CASRPNTEAFF
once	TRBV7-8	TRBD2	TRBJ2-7	TGTGCCAGCAGCTTAGGCCTAGCGGGGGACGAGCAGTACTTC	CASSLGLAGDEQYF
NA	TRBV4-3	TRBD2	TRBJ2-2	TGCGCCAGCAGCCGGACTAGCGGGGGGGCCGGCGGGGAGCTGTTTTTT	CASSRTSGGAGGELFF
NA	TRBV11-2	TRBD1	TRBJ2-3	TGTGCCAGCAGCTTAGGCGGGACAGGAGACACAGATACGCAGTATTTT	CASSLGGTGDTDTQYF
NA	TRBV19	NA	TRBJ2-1	TGTGCCAGTAGTATAGGGACTAACTACAATGAGCAGTTCTTC	CASSIGTNYNEQFF
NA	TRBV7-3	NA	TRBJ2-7	TGTGCCAGCAGCTTAGGGGCAGGGGACTACGAGCAGTACTTC	CASSLGAGDYEQYF
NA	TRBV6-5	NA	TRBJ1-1	TGTGCCAGCAGTTACTCGATCGGGGGCCCGAACACTGAAGCTTTCTTT	CASSYSIGGPNTEAFF
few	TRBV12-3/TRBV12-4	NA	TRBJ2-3	TGTGCCAGCAGACATAGCACAGATACGCAGTATTTT	CASRHSTDTQYF
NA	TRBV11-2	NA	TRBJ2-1	TGTGCCAGCAGCTTCGTTTCACGCGACAATGAGCAGTTCTTC	CASSFVSRDNEQFF
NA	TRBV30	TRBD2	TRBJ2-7	TGTGCCTGGATTTCCCGTGCGGGGGGCGGCTGGGAGCAGTACTTC	CAWISRAGGGWEQYF
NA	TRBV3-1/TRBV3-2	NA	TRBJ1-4	TGTGCCAGCAGCCAGGGAAGGGGGGAAAAACTGTTTTTT	CASSQGRGEKLFF
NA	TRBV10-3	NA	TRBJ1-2	TGTGCCATCGGGTCCGGGGGTGGCTACACCTTC	CAIGSGGGYTF
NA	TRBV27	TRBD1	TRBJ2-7	TGTGCCAGCAGTTTTGGGACAGCCTACGAGCAGTACTTC	CASSFGTAYEQYF